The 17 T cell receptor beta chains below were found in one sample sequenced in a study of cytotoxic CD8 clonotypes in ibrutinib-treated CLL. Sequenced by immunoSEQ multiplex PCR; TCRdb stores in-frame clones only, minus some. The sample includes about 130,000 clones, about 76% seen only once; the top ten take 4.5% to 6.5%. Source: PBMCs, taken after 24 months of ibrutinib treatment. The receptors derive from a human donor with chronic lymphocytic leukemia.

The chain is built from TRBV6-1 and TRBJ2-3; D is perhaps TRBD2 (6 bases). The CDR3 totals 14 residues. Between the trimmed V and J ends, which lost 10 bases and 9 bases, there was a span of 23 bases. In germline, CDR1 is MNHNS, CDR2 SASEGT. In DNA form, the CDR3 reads TGTGCCACACATAGCGGCCAGGCCCCCCGGACGCAGTATTTT. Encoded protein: CATHSGQAPRTQYF.

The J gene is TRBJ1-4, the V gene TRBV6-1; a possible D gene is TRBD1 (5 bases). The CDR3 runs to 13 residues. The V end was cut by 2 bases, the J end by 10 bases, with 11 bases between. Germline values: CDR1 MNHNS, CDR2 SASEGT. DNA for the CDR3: TGTGCCAGCAGTGAACGTTGGGACTTAAAACTGTTTTTT. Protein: CASSERWDLKLFF.

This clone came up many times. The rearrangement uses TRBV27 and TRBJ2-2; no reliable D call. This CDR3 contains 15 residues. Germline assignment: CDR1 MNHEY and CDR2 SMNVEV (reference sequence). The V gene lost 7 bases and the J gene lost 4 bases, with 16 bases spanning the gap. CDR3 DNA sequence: TGTGCCAGCACCCCATACCGACGTGGCACCGGGGAGCTGTTTTTT. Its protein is CASTPYRRGTGELFF.

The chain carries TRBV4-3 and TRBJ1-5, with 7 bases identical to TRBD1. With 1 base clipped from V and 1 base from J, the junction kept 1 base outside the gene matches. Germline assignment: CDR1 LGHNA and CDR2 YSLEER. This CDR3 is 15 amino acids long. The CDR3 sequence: CASSQGTGSNQPQHF. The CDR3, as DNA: TGCGCCAGCAGCCAAGGGACAGGAAGCAATCAGCCCCAGCATTTT.

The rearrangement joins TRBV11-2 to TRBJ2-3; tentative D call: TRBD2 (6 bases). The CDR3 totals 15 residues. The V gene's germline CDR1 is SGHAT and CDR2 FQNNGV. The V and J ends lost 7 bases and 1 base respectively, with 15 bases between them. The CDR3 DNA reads TGTGCCAGCACCCTTGAGGCTAGCGGCACAGATACGCAGTATTTT. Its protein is CASTLEASGTDTQYF. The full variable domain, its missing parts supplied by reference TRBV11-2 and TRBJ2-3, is EAGVAQSPRYKIIEKRQSVAFWCNPISGHATLYWYQQILGQGPKLLIQFQNNGVVDDSQLPKDRFSAERLKGVDSTLKIQPAKLEDSAVYLCASTLEASGTDTQYFGPGTRLTVL.

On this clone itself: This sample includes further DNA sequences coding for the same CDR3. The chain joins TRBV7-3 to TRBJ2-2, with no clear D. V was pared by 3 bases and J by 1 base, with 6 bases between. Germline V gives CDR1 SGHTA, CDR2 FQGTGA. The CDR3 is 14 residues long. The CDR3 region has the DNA TGTGCCAGCAGCTTTTCGGGGAACACCGGGGAGCTGTTTTTT. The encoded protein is CASSFSGNTGELFF.

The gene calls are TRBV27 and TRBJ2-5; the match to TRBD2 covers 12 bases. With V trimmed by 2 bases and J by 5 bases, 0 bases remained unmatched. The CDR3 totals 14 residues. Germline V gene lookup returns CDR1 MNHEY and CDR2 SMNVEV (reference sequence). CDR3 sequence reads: CASSLGTSGETQYF. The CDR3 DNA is TGTGCCAGCAGTTTAGGGACTAGCGGGGAGACCCAGTACTTC.

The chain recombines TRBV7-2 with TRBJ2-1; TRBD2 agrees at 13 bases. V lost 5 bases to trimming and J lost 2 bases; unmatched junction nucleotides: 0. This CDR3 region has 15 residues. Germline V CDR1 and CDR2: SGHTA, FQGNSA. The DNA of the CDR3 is TGTGCCAGCAGCGGGACTAGCGGGGCCTACAATGAGCAGTTCTTC. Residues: CASSGTSGAYNEQFF. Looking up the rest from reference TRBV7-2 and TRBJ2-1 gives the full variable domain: GAGVSQSPSNKVTEKGKDVELRCDPISGHTALYWYRQSLGQGLEFLIYFQGNSAPDKSGLPSDRFSAERTGGSVSTLTIQRTQQEDSAVYLCASSGTSGAYNEQFFGPGTRLTVL.

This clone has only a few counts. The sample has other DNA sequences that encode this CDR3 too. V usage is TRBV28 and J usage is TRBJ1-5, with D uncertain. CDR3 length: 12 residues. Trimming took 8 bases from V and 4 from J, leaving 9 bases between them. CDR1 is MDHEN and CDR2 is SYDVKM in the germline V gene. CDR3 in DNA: TGTGCCAGCCGGGCCCCAAATCAGCCCCAGCATTTT. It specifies CASRAPNQPQHF.

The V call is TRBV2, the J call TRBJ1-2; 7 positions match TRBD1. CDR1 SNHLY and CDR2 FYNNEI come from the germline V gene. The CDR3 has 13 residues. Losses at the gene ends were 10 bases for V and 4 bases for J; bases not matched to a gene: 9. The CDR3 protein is CATSASGGYGYTF. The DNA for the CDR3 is TGTGCCACCTCCGCATCAGGGGGCTATGGCTACACCTTC.

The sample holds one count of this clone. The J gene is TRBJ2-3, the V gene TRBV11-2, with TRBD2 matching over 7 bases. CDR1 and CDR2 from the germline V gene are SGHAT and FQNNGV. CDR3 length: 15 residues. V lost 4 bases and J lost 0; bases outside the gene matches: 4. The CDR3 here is CASSSRLASTDTQYF. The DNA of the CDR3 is TGTGCCAGCAGCTCCCGACTAGCCAGCACAGATACGCAGTATTTT.

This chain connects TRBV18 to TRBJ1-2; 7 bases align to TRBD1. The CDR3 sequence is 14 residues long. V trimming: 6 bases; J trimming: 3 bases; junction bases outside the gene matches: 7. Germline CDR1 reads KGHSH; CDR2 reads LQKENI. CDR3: CASSPETGHYGYTF. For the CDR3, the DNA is TGTGCCAGCTCCCCCGAGACAGGGCACTATGGCTACACCTTC. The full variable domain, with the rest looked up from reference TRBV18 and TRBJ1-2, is NAGVMQNPRHLVRRRGQEARLRCSPMKGHSHVYWYRQLPEEGLKFMVYLQKENIIDESGMPKERFSAEFPKEGPSILRIQQVVRGDSAAYFCASSPETGHYGYTFGSGTRLTVV.

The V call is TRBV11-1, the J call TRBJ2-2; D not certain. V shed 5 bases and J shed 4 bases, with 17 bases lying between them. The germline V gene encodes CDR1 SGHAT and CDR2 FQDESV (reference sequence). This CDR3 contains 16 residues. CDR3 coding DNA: TGTGCCAGCAGCCCCGGCGACACCTTGGGCACCGGGGAGCTGTTTTTT. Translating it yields CASSPGDTLGTGELFF.

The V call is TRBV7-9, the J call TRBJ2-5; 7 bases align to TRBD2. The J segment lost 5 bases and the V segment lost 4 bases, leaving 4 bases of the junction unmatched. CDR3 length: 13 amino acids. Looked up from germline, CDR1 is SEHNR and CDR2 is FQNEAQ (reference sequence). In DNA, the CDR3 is TGTGCCAGCAGCTGGGGGGGTGTGGAGACCCAGTACTTC. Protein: CASSWGGVETQYF.

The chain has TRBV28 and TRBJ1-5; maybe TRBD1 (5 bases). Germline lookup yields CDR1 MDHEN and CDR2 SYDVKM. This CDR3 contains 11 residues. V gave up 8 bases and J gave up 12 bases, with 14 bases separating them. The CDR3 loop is CASSVGRNQHF. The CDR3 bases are TGTGCCAGCTCGGTGGGGCGGAACCAGCATTTT.

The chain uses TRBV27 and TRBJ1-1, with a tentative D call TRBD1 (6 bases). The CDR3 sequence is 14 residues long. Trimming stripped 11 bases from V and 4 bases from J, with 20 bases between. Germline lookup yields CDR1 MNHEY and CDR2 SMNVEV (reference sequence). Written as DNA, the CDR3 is TGTGCCCGCCCCGGGGGGGGGCCGAGCACTGAAGCTTTCTTT. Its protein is CARPGGGPSTEAFF.

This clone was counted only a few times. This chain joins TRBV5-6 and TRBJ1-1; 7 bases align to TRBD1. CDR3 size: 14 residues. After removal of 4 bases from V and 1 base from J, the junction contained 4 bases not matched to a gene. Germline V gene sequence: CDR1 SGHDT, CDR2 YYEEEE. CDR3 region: CASSGGQANTEAFF. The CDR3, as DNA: TGTGCCAGCAGCGGCGGACAGGCGAACACTGAAGCTTTCTTT.